The clone carrying this T cell receptor beta chain was seen a few times. The data originate from a study of early T cells in non-severe SARS-CoV-2 infection. The CDR3 runs 14 residues. Germline V gene data show CDR1 as MNHEY and CDR2 as SVGAGI. V was pared by 5 bases and J by 4 bases, with 14 bases between. Tagging with unique molecular identifiers was applied to individual cDNA molecules. TCRdb reanalysed the 5' RACE reads using MiXCR and keeps one entry per CDR3 protein. The sample lists 43,000 or so distinct CDR3 sequences; around 3.6% were seen once. V gene TRBV6-5 combines with J gene TRBJ1-1; D unclear. The sequencing input was whole blood. The clonotype was recovered from an adult who was a healthcare worker with PCR-confirmed SARS-CoV-2 infection or an uninfected control (not recorded which). The CDR3 loop reads CASSRGGPGTEAFF. The CDR3 DNA reads TGTGCCAGCAGTCGGGGAGGACCGGGCACTGAAGCTTTCTTT.